What follows describes a single TCR beta chain. This entry belongs to a study of blood T cell repertoires in COVID-19. The CDR3 totals 14 residues. The V end lost 6 bases, the J end lost 3 bases, and 15 bases lay between the germline ends. Germline V gene data show CDR1 as MNHEY and CDR2 as SVGAGI. Assay used: immunoSEQ multiplex PCR; TCRdb lists only in-frame clones, some missing. The sample consists of 150,000 to 200,000 clones, 84% of them appearing once. The gene calls are TRBV6-5 and TRBJ2-7; tentatively, D is TRBD2 (6 bases). This TCR was sampled from a man aged 50 to 59 who had recovered from COVID-19. The specimen sequenced was PBMCs or T cells enriched from blood (not recorded which). The CDR3 nucleotides are TGTGCCAGCAGGACTCCGGGACTCAACTACGAGCAGTACTTC. As protein: CASRTPGLNYEQYF.